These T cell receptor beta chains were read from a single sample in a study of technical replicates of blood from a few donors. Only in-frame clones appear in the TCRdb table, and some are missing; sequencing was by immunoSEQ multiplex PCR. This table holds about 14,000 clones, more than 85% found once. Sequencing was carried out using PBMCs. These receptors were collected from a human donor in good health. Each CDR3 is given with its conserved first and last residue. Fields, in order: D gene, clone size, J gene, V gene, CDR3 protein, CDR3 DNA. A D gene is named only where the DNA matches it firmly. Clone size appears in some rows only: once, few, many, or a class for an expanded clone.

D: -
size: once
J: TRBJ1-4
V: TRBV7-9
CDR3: CASSSTGNQEKLFF
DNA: TGTGCCAGCAGCTCGACAGGAAATCAGGAAAAACTGTTTTTT

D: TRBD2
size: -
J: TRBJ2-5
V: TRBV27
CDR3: CASSLGLAYETQYF
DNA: TGTGCCAGCAGTTTAGGACTAGCTTACGAGACCCAGTACTTC

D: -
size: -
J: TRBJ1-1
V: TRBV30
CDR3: CAWTLPGTEAFF
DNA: TGTGCCTGGACCCTACCTGGCACTGAAGCTTTCTTT

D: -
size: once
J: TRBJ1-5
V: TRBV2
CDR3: CASSDGGGNQPQHF
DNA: TGTGCCAGCAGTGATGGGGGGGGCAATCAGCCCCAGCATTTT

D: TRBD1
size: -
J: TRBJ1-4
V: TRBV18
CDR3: CASSPPGQGWKLFF
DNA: TGTGCCAGCTCACCTCCAGGACAGGGCTGGAAACTGTTTTTT

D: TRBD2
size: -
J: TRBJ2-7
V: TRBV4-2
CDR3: CASGGRATDSYEQYF
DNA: TGTGCCAGCGGCGGGAGGGCCACGGATAGCTACGAGCAGTACTTC

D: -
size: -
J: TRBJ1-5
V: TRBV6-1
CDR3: CASMRGSNQPQHF
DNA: TGTGCCAGCATGCGGGGATCCAATCAGCCCCAGCATTTT

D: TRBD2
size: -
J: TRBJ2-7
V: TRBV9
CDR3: CASSVDGSGTYEQYF
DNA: TGTGCCAGCAGCGTAGATGGTAGCGGGACCTACGAGCAGTACTTC

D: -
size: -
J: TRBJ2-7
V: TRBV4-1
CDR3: CASSQDHGLTSSEQYF
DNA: TGCGCCAGCAGCCAAGATCACGGTCTAACGAGCTCCGAGCAGTACTTC

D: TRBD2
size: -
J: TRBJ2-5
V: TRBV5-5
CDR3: CASSLSGGSGETQYF
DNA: TGTGCCAGCAGCTTGTCGGGGGGATCAGGAGAGACCCAGTACTTC

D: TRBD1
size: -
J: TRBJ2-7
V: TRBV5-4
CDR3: CASSSTGGIYEQYF
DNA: TGTGCCAGCAGCTCTACAGGGGGCATTTACGAGCAGTACTTC

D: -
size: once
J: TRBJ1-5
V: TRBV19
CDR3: CASSLQGSYSNQPQHF
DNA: TGTGCCAGTAGTCTCCAGGGGTCATATAGCAATCAGCCCCAGCATTTT

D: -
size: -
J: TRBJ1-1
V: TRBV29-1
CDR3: CSVGGFTEAFF
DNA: TGCAGCGTTGGAGGGTTTACTGAAGCTTTCTTT

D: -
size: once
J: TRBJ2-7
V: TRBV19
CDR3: CASSASGVYEQYF
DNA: TGTGCCAGTAGTGCCTCAGGGGTCTACGAGCAGTACTTC

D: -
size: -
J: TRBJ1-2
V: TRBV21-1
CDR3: CASSVRDDRDYGYTF
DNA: TGTGCCAGCAGCGTTCGGGACGACAGGGACTATGGCTACACCTTC

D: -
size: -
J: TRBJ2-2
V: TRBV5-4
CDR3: CASSLGLTANTGELFF
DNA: TGTGCCAGCAGCTTGGGACTGACTGCGAACACCGGGGAGCTGTTTTTT

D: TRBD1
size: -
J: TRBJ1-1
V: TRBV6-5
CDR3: CASSRQGAGSTEAFF
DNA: TGTGCCAGCAGTCGACAGGGGGCGGGAAGTACTGAAGCTTTCTTT

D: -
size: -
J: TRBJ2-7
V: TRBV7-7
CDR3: CASSLAAGDSYEQYF
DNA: TGTGCCAGCAGCTTAGCGGCAGGGGACTCCTACGAGCAGTACTTC

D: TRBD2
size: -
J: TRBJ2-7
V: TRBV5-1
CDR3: CASSLAGLADYEQYF
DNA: TGCGCCAGCAGCTTAGCGGGACTAGCGGACTACGAGCAGTACTTC

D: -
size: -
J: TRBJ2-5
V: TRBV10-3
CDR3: CAISEQDTSQYF
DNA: TGTGCCATCAGTGAGCAAGACACATCCCAGTACTTC

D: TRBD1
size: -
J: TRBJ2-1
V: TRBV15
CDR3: CATSTGWEYNEQFF
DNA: TGTGCCACCTCGACAGGGTGGGAGTACAATGAGCAGTTCTTC

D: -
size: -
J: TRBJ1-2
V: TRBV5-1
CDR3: CASSLGGHDYGYTF
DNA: TGCGCCAGCAGCTTGGGAGGACATGACTATGGCTACACCTTC

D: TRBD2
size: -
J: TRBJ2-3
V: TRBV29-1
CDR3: CSVGTSGSTDTQYF
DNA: TGCAGCGTTGGGACTAGCGGGAGCACAGATACGCAGTATTTT

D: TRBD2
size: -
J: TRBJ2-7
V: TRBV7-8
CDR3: CASSSGGSGSFYEQYF
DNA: TGTGCCAGCAGCTCGGGGGGTAGCGGGAGTTTCTACGAGCAGTACTTC

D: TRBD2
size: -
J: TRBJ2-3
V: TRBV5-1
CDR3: CASSFQGIAGSTDTQYF
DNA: TGCGCCAGCAGCTTTCAGGGGATAGCGGGATCGACAGATACGCAGTATTTT

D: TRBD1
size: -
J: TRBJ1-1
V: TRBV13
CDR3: CASSSAGQENTEAFF
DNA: TGTGCCAGCAGCTCAGCAGGACAGGAGAACACTGAAGCTTTCTTT

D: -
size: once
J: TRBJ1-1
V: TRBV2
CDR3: CANALRLNTEAFF
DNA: TGTGCCAACGCACTCAGGCTAAACACTGAAGCTTTCTTT

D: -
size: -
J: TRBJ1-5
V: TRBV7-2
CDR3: CASSLSQSSNQPQHF
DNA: TGTGCCAGCAGCTTATCGCAGTCTAGCAATCAGCCCCAGCATTTT

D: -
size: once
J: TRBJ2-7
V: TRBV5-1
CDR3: CASSLVGIGEQYF
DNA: TGCGCCAGCAGCTTGGTCGGGATCGGCGAGCAGTACTTC

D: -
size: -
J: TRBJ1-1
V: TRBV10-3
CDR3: CAISESRPGLTEAFF
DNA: TGTGCCATCAGTGAGTCGAGGCCAGGGTTGACTGAAGCTTTCTTT

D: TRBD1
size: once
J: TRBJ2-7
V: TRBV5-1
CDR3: CASRSTGQPLEQYF
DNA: TGCGCCAGCAGAAGTACGGGACAGCCCCTGGAGCAGTACTTC

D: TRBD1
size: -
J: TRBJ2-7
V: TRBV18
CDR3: CASSPGTGGLVEQYF
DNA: TGTGCCAGCTCCCCAGGGACAGGGGGCCTCGTGGAGCAGTACTTC

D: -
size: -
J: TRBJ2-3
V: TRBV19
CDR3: CASSFGGDTQYF
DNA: TGTGCCAGTAGCTTTGGGGGGGATACGCAGTATTTT

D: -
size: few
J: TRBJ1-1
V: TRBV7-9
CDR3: CASSLEARVNTEAFF
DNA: TGTGCCAGCAGCTTAGAGGCCAGGGTGAACACTGAAGCTTTCTTT

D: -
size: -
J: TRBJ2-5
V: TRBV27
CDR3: CASSSGSRAYF
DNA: TGTGCCAGCAGTTCGGGATCCCGGGCGTACTTC

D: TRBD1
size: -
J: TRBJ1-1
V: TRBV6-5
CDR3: CASTRGLNTEAFF
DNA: TGTGCCAGCACCAGGGGGTTGAACACTGAAGCTTTCTTT

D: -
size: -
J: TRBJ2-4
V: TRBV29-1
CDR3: CSAGLSGENIQYF
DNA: TGCAGCGCGGGATTAAGTGGGGAAAACATTCAGTACTTC

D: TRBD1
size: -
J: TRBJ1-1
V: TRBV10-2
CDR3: CASSERGQGAFF
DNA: TGCGCCAGCAGTGAAAGGGGGCAGGGAGCTTTCTTT

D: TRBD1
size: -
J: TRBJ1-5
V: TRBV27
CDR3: CASSAYTGTASNQPQHF
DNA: TGTGCCAGCAGTGCATATACCGGGACAGCCTCAAATCAGCCCCAGCATTTT

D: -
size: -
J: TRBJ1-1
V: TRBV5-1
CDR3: CASSPPTREENTEAFF
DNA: TGCGCCAGCAGCCCCCCGACGAGAGAGGAGAACACTGAAGCTTTCTTT

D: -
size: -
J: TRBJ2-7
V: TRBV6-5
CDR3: CASSAGNNYEQYF
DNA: TGTGCCAGCAGTGCCGGGAATAACTACGAGCAGTACTTC